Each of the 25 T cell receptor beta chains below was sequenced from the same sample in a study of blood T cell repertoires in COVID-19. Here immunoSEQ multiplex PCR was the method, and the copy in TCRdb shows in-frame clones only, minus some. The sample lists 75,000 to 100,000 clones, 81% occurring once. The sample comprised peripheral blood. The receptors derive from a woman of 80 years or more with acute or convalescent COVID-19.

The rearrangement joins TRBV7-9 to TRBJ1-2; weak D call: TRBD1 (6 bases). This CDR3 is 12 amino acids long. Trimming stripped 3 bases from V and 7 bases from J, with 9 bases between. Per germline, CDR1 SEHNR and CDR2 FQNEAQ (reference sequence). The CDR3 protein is CASSLDSAGYTF. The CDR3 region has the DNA TGTGCCAGCAGCTTGGACAGCGCTGGCTACACCTTC.

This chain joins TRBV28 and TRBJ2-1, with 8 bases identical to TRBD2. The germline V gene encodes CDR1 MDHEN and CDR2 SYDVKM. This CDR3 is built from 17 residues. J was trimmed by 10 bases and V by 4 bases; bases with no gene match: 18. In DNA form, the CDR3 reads TGTGCCAGCAGTTCTGGCACACTGACAATAGCGGGGTCCGAGCAGTTCTTC. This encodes CASSSGTLTIAGSEQFF.

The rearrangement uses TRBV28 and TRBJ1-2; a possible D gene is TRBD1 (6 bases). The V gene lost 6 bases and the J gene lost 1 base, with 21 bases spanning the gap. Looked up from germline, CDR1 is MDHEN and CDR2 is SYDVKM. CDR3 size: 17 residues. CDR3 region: CASRPTGSAAYNYGYTF. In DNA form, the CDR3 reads TGTGCCAGCAGGCCGACAGGATCCGCCGCCTATAACTATGGCTACACCTTC.

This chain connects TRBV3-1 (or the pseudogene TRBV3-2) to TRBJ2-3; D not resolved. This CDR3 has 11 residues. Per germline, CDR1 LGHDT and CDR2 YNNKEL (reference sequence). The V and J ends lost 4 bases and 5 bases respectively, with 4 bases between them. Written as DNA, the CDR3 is TGTGCCAGCAGCCGCGAAGATACGCAGTATTTT. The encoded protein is CASSREDTQYF.

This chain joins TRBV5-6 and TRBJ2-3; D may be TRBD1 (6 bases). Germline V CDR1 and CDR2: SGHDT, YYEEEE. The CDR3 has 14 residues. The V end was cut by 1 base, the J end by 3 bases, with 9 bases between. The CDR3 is CASSLPGATDTQYF. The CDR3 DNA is TGTGCCAGCAGCTTGCCAGGGGCAACAGATACGCAGTATTTT.

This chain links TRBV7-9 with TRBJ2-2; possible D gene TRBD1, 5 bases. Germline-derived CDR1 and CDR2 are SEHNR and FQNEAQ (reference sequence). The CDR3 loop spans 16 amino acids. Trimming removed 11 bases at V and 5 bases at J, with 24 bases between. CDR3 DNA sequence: TGTGCCGGGAAGACCCAGGGTTCGAGTCGGACCGGGGAGCTGTTTTTT. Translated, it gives CAGKTQGSSRTGELFF.

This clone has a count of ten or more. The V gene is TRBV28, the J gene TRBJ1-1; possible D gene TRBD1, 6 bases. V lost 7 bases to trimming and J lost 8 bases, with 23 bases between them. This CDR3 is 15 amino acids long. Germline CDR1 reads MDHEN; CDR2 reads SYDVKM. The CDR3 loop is CASIPPSGALTEAFF. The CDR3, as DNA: TGTGCCAGCATCCCGCCCTCAGGGGCCCTTACGGAAGCTTTCTTT.

This CDR3 reads CASSYLVNYGYTF. CDR3 coding DNA: TGTGCCAGCAGTTACTTAGTTAACTATGGCTACACCTTC. The gene calls are TRBV6-5 and TRBJ1-2; D is undetermined. V shed 1 base and J shed 1 base, with 4 bases lying between them. Germline CDR1 MNHEY, CDR2 SVGAGI. CDR3 length: 13 residues.

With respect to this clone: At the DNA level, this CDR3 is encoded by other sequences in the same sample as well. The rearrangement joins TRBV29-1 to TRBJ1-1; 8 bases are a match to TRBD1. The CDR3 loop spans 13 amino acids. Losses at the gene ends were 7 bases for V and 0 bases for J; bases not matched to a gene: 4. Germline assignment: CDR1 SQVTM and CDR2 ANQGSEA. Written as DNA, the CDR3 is TGCAGCGCGAGACAGGGGTTGAACACTGAAGCTTTCTTT. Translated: CSARQGLNTEAFF.

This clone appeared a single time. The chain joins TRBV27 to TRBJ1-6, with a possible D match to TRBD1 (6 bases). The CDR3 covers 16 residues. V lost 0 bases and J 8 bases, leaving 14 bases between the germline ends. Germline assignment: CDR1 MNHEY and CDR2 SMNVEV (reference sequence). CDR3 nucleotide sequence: TGTGCCAGCAGTTTATCCGGGACAACTATCGATTCACCCCTCCACTTT. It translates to CASSLSGTTIDSPLHF.

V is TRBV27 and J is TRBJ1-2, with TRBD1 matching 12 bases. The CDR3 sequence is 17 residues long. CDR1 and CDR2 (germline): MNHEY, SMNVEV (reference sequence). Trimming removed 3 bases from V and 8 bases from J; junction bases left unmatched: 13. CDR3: CASSFEDGTGGPRGYTF. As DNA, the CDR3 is TGTGCCAGCAGTTTTGAGGACGGGACAGGGGGCCCGAGGGGCTACACCTTC.

The CDR3 protein is CASRGRGNYGYTF. The CDR3 nucleotides are TGCGCCAGCAGAGGCAGGGGTAACTATGGCTACACCTTC. The V and J genes are TRBV10-1 and TRBJ1-2, with a tentative D call TRBD1 (6 bases). CDR1 and CDR2 (germline): WNHNN, SYGVQD (reference sequence). The V gene lost 6 bases and the J gene lost 1 base, with 9 bases spanning the gap. This CDR3 contains 13 residues.

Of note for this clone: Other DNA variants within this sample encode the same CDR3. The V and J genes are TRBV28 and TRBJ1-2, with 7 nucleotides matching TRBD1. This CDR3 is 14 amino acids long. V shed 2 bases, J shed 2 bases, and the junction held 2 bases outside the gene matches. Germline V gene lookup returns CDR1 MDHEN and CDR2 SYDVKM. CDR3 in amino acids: CASSLPGGNYGYTF. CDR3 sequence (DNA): TGTGCCAGCAGTTTACCAGGGGGGAACTATGGCTACACCTTC.

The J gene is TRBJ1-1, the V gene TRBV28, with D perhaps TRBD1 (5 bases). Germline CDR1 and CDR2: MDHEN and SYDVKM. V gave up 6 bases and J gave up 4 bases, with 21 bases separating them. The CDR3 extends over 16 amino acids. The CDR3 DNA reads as TGTGCCAGCAGCCGAGGGACTACGGTGACTCTCACTGAAGCTTTCTTT. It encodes CASSRGTTVTLTEAFF.

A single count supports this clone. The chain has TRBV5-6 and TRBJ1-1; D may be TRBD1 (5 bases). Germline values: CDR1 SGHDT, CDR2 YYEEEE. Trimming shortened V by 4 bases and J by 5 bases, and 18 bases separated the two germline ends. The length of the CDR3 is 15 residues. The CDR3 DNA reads TGTGCCAGCAGCCAACGCGGAGCGGGGCGAACTGAAGCTTTCTTT. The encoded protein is CASSQRGAGRTEAFF.

The chain's CDR3 is CASSLGVAWREDHSYEQYV. The DNA for the CDR3 is TGTGCCAGCAGCTTGGGGGTGGCGTGGCGGGAGGACCACTCCTACGAGCAGTACGTC. The genes are TRBV11-3 and TRBJ2-7; 8 bases map to TRBD2. The J segment lost 0 bases and the V segment lost 3 bases, leaving 16 bases of the junction unmatched. The CDR3 totals 19 residues. Germline V gene lookup returns CDR1 SGHNT and CDR2 YENEEA.

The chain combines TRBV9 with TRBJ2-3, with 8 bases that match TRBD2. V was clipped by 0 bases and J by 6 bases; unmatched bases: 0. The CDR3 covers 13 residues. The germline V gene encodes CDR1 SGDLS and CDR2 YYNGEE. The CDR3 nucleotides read TGTGCCAGCAGCGTAGGACTAGCGGATACGCAGTATTTT. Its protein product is CASSVGLADTQYF. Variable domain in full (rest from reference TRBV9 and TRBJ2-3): DSGVTQTPKHLITATGQRVTLRCSPRSGDLSVYWYQQSLDQGLQFLIQYYNGEERAKGNILERFSAQQFPDLHSELNLSSLELGDSALYFCASSVGLADTQYFGPGTRLTVL.

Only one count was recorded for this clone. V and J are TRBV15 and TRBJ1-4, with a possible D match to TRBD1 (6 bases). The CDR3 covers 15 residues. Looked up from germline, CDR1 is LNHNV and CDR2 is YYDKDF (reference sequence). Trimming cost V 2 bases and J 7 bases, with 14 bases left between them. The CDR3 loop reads CATSRSTTGVEKLFF. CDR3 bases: TGTGCCACCAGCAGATCCACGACAGGAGTTGAAAAACTGTTTTTT.

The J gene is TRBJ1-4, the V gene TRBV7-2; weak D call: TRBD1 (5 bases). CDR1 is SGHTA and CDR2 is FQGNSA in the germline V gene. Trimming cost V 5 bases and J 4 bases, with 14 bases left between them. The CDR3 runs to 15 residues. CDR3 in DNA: TGTGCCAGCAGCCTTGGAGGGGACTATAATGAAAAACTGTTTTTT. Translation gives CASSLGGDYNEKLFF.

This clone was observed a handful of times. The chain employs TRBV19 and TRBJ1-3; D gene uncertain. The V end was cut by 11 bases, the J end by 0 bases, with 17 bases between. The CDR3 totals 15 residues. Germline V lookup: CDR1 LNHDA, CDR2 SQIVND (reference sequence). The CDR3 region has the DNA TGTGCCTCCGGTCGGGAGGGCCTCTCTGGAAACACCATATATTTT. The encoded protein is CASGREGLSGNTIYF.

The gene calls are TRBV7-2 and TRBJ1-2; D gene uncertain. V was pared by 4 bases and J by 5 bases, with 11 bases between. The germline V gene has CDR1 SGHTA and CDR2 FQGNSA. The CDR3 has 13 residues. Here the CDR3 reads CASSSSPFYGYTF. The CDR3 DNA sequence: TGTGCCAGCAGCTCTTCTCCTTTTTATGGCTACACCTTC.

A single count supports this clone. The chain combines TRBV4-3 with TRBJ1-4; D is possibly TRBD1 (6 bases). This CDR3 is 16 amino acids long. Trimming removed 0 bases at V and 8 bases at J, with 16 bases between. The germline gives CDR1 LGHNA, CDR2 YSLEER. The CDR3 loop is CASSQDPEGVAEKLFF. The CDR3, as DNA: TGCGCCAGCAGCCAAGACCCCGAGGGGGTAGCAGAAAAACTGTTTTTT.

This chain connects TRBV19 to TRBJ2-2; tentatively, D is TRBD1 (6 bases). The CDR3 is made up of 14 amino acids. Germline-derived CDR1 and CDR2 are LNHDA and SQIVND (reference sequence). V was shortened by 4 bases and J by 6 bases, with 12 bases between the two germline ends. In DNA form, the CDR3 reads TGTGCCAGTAGTACGGGACAAGGGGCCGGGGAGCTGTTTTTT. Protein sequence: CASSTGQGAGELFF.

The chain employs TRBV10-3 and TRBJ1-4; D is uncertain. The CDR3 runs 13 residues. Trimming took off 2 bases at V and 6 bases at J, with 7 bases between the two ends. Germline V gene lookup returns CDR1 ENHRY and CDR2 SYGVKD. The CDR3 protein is CAISERVYEKLFF. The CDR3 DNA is TGTGCCATCAGTGAGAGAGTTTATGAAAAACTGTTTTTT.

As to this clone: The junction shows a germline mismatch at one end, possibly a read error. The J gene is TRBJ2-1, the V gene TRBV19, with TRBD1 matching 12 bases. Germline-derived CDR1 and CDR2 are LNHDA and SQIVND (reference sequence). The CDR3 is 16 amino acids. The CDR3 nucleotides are TGTGCCAGTAGTATAGGTGGGACAGGGGGCTACCATGAGCAGTTCTTC. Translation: CASSIGGTGGYHEQFF.